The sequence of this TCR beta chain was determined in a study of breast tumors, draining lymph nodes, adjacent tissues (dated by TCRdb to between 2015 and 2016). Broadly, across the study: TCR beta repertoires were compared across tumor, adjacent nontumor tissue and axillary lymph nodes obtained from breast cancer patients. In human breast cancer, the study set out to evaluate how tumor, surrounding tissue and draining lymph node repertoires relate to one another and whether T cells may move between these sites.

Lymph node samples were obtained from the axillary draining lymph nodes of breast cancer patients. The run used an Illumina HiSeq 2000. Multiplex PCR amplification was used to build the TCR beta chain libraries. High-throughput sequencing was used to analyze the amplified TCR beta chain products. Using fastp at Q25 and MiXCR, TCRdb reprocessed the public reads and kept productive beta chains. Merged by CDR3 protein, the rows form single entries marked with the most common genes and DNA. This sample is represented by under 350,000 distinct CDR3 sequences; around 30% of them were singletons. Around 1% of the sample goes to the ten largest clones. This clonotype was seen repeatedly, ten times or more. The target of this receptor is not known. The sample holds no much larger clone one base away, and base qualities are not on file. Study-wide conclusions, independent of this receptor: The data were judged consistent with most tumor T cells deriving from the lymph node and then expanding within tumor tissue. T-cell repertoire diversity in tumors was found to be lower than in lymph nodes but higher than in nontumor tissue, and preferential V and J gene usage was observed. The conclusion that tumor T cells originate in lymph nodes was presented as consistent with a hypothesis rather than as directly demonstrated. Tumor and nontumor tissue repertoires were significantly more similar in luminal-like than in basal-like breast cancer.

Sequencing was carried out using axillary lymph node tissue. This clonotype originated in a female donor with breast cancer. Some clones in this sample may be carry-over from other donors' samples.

The CDR3 here reads CASSNTRQGSYEQYF. The DNA is as follows: TGTGCCAGCAGCAACACAAGACAGGGCTCCTACGAGCAGTACTTC. The chain is assembled from TRBV11-2 and TRBJ2-7, with 7 bases matching TRBD1. V loses 5 bases at its end and J loses 0 bases; junction bases beyond the gene matches: 7. The CDR3 covers 15 residues, taking in both the cysteine and the phenylalanine. Only CDR3 DNA is held: 45 bases, read in frame from base 1. The germline V gene sets CDR1 to SGHAT and CDR2 to FQNNGV. With all but the CDR3 taken from the reference TRBV11-2 and TRBJ2-7 genes, the full variable domain is: EAGVAQSPRYKIIEKRQSVAFWCNPISGHATLYWYQQILGQGPKLLIQFQNNGVVDDSQLPKDRFSAERLKGVDSTLKIQPAKLEDSAVYLCASSNTRQGSYEQYFGPGTRLTVT.